This TCR beta chain came from a study of blood T cell repertoires in COVID-19. Overall study: Acute and convalescent COVID-19 specimens originated in the United States, Italy and Spain.

V dropped 6 bases and J dropped 4; count of bases not matched to a gene: 10. The CDR3 runs to 16 residues. Germline values: CDR1 MNHEY, CDR2 SMNVEV (reference sequence). Recruits, aged about 18 to 95 years, lived in roughly 22 US areas. Repertoires were generated with immunoSEQ multiplex PCR, while TCRdb's copy carries only in-frame clones and drops some. This table has about 260,000 clones, roughly 88% appearing once. The chain uses TRBV27 and TRBJ2-1; 9 bases agree with TRBD1. The sample consisted of PBMCs or T cells enriched from blood (not recorded which). The TCR originated in a woman aged 40 to 49 with acute COVID-19. DNA of the CDR3: TGTGCCAGCAGACACCACAGTGACAGGGGGTACAATGAGCAGTTCTTC. The encoded protein is CASRHHSDRGYNEQFF.